This T cell receptor beta chain is drawn from a study of blood T cell repertoires in COVID-19. The overall study: PBMCs, B-cell-depleted T cells, or T cells were the source of the cDNA or gDNA that made up the material.

Germline lookup yields CDR1 SEHNR and CDR2 FQNEAQ (reference sequence). V shed 5 bases and J 11 bases; nucleotides not matched to a gene: 9. This CDR3 spans 14 amino acids. Original processing methods: Amplification of reference gene primers provided the estimated nucleated cell counts. TCRdb's copy holds only in-frame clones and misses some; the assay was immunoSEQ multiplex PCR. V and J calls and clone size are given by that table; D and trimming were obtained from the DNA. The data hold about 270,000 clones, with about 86% observed a single time. The receptor comes from a man older than 75 with acute or convalescent COVID-19. What was sequenced was peripheral blood. The V gene is TRBV7-9, the J gene TRBJ1-1; 12 positions match TRBD1. CDR3: CASSLAGQGAGAFF. For the CDR3, the DNA is TGTGCCAGCAGCCTGGCGGGACAGGGGGCCGGTGCTTTCTTT.